The entry below describes one T cell receptor (beta chain). Authors' analysis steps: Counts of nucleated cells, estimated from reference gene primer amplification, were obtained. The data were produced by immunoSEQ multiplex PCR, yet TCRdb's version contains in-frame clones alone and is incomplete. The V and J calls and clone size come from that table; D and trimming were worked out from the DNA. The sample has some 200,000 clones, approximately 94% seen once. The data were obtained in a study of blood T cell repertoires in COVID-19. On the study more broadly: From the United States, Italy and Spain came samples of acute and convalescent COVID-19.

The CDR3 spans 13 residues. Germline V gives CDR1 MNHEY, CDR2 SVGAGI. J was trimmed by 6 bases and V by 6 bases; bases with no gene match: 3. Followed over time, Seattle patients had been enrolled while infection was active. This TCR derives from a man aged 30 to 39 with COVID-19, enrolled during active disease. The chain is built from TRBV6-5 and TRBJ1-4; TRBD1 aligns across 8 bases. The specimen was peripheral blood. The CDR3 sequence is CASSQDRDEKLFF. CDR3 nucleotide sequence: TGTGCCAGCAGCCAGGACAGGGATGAAAAACTGTTTTTT.